The next 24 T cell receptor beta chains were all read from a single sample in a study of CXCR3-negative and CXCR3-positive naive CD8 T cells. Study observations and caveats: Comparison of naive cells showed more hydrophobic TRB CDR3s in CXCR3-positive than in CXCR3-negative naive cells.

UMI-labeled TRB cDNA libraries were prepared by 5' RACE. TCRdb re-called the 5' RACE reads; one entry per CDR3 protein, DNA not given. Its listing shows about 110,000 distinct CDR3 sequences. Their antigens remain unidentified. Source material: naive CXCR3+ CD8+ T cells from blood. Stated subset: CD45RO-CCR7+CD27+CD95- naive CD8+ T cells expressing CXCR3 (TNR3+). These receptors were obtained from a human donor in good health. Some clones in this sample may be carry-over from other donors' samples.

The chain is built from TRBV27 and TRBJ2-7. The CDR3 has 13 residues. Germline V CDR1 and CDR2: MNHEY, SMNVEV (reference sequence). The chain's CDR3 is CASSLSVGYEQYF.

The chain recombines TRBV20-1 with TRBJ2-7; TCRdb's D gene call, TRBD2, goes unchecked for lack of DNA. The germline V gene has CDR1 DFQATT and CDR2 SNEGSKA (reference sequence). The CDR3 extends over 14 amino acids. This CDR3 reads CSAHGEGFSYEQYF.

The chain uses TRBV4-3 and TRBJ1-1; there is no DNA to check the TCRdb D call of TRBD1. Germline V CDR1 and CDR2: LGHNA, YSLEER. The CDR3 totals 16 residues. The CDR3 reads CASSQNTGPPNTEAFF.

The rearrangement uses TRBV30 and TRBJ1-1; TCRdb returns TRBD1, unconfirmable since there is no DNA. The CDR3 loop spans 13 amino acids. Germline values: CDR1 GTSNPN, CDR2 SVGIG (reference sequence). CDR3 region: CAWDPTGNTEAFF.

The chain joins TRBV9 to TRBJ2-7; TCRdb's D call, TRBD1, is unchecked because there is no DNA. Germline V lookup: CDR1 SGDLS, CDR2 YYNGEE. This CDR3 has 18 residues. The CDR3 here is CASSDRDWAIDSRSEQYF.

V usage is TRBV28 and J usage is TRBJ2-7; the TCRdb call, TRBD2, lacks DNA for checking. The CDR3 is made up of 13 amino acids. The germline V gene has CDR1 MDHEN and CDR2 SYDVKM. CDR3 protein: CASSLEVSYEQYF.

This chain joins TRBV5-6 and TRBJ2-3; TCRdb gives TRBD1 as the D gene, but with no DNA this cannot be confirmed. The CDR3 has 18 amino acids. Germline lookup yields CDR1 SGHDT and CDR2 YYEEEE. This CDR3 reads CASRLDPGRGISTDTQYF.

This rearrangement joins TRBV7-9 to TRBJ2-1. This CDR3 spans 14 amino acids. Germline V gene lookup returns CDR1 SEHNR and CDR2 FQNEAQ (reference sequence). The CDR3 loop is CASSLAYGSNEQFF.

The CDR3 loop reads CASSVTDSTATNEKLFF. This rearrangement joins TRBV7-9 to TRBJ1-4. This CDR3 region has 17 residues. Per the germline V gene, CDR1 is SEHNR and CDR2 is FQNEAQ (reference sequence).

The chain combines TRBV19 with TRBJ2-4; checking the TCRdb D call of TRBD2 is not possible without DNA. Germline-derived CDR1 and CDR2 are LNHDA and SQIVND (reference sequence). The CDR3 is 19 amino acids. CDR3 sequence reads: CASSIVLAGEPRAKNIQYF.

The J gene is TRBJ2-2, the V gene TRBV28; with no DNA, the TCRdb D assignment of TRBD1 cannot be verified. The length of the CDR3 is 13 residues. In germline, CDR1 is MDHEN, CDR2 SYDVKM. CDR3 sequence: CAARGANTGELFF.

This chain links TRBV7-3 with TRBJ1-1; the D gene TCRdb calls, TRBD1, cannot be checked with no DNA. Germline values: CDR1 SGHTA, CDR2 FQGTGA. The CDR3 sequence is 20 residues long. The CDR3 is CASSLSPEPGWDRTNTEAFF.

V usage is TRBV28 and J usage is TRBJ2-1; as DNA is missing, the TRBD1 call by TCRdb cannot be tested. Germline V gives CDR1 MDHEN, CDR2 SYDVKM. The CDR3 is 11 residues long. CDR3 in amino acids: CASSPGTAQFF.

This chain uses TRBV7-2 with TRBJ2-2; TCRdb gives TRBD2 as the D gene, but with no DNA this cannot be confirmed. The germline V gene encodes CDR1 SGHTA and CDR2 FQGNSA. CDR3 length: 13 residues. CDR3 residues: CASSSPYTGELFF.

This chain's CDR3 is CASSQVRGVPYEQYF. This chain joins TRBV14 and TRBJ2-7; TCRdb proposes TRBD1, but this gene call is untestable without DNA. The CDR3 length is 15 residues. Germline CDR1 SGHDN, CDR2 FVKESK.

The V call is TRBV6-6, the J call TRBJ2-7; TCRdb reports TRBD1, a call that lacks DNA to check it against. This CDR3 has 15 residues. Germline V gene sequence: CDR1 MNHNY, CDR2 SVGAGI (reference sequence). The CDR3 sequence: CASSSRDRGSYEQYF.

The chain carries TRBV29-1 and TRBJ1-2; TCRdb designates TRBD1, a call that cannot be tested without DNA. CDR1 SQVTM and CDR2 ANQGSEA come from the germline V gene. The CDR3 sequence is 12 residues long. CDR3 amino acids: CSVEDGGYGYTF.

This chain uses TRBV7-9 with TRBJ2-7; the D call of TRBD2 rests on TCRdb alone, since no DNA is present to check it. Germline V lookup: CDR1 SEHNR, CDR2 FQNEAQ (reference sequence). CDR3 length equals 13 residues. CDR3 residues: CASSLWGGYEQYF.

The rearrangement links TRBV6-2 or TRBV6-3 to TRBJ2-7. Germline V gene data show CDR1 as MNHEY and CDR2 as SVGEGT. The CDR3 is 12 amino acids. The CDR3 loop is CASSYSRDEQYF.

The chain recombines TRBV11-2 with TRBJ2-1; TCRdb's D call of TRBD2 is untestable without DNA. CDR1 and CDR2 from the germline V gene are SGHAT and FQNNGV. This CDR3 has 13 residues. The CDR3 sequence: CASSLQAEDEQFF.

The CDR3 loop reads CASSISPGTSGKGGELFF. The chain joins TRBV12-3 or TRBV12-4 to TRBJ2-2; the TRBD2 assignment by TCRdb is unverifiable without DNA. This CDR3 region has 18 residues.

The chain couples TRBV13 to TRBJ1-1; without DNA, the TCRdb call of TRBD1 cannot be checked. This CDR3 contains 14 residues. CDR1 and CDR2 (germline): PRHDT, FYEKMQ (reference sequence). The CDR3 here is CASSSGQSNTEAFF. Looking up the rest from reference TRBV13 and TRBJ1-1 gives the full variable domain: AAGVIQSPRHLIKEKRETATLKCYPIPRHDTVYWYQQGPGQDPQFLISFYEKMQSDKGSIPDRFSAQQFSDYHSELNMSSLELGDSALYFCASSSGQSNTEAFFGQGTRLTVV.

The CDR3 loop is CASSEWTGYNQPQHF. The gene calls are TRBV2 and TRBJ1-5; checking the TCRdb D call of TRBD1 is not possible without DNA. This CDR3 contains 15 residues. Germline assignment: CDR1 SNHLY and CDR2 FYNNEI.

The chain joins TRBV5-1 to TRBJ2-1; TCRdb indicates TRBD2, and absent DNA this call remains unverified. The germline CDR1 and CDR2 sequences are SGHRS and YFSETQ. The CDR3 is 15 residues long. The CDR3 reads CASSLTRTLLDEQFF.